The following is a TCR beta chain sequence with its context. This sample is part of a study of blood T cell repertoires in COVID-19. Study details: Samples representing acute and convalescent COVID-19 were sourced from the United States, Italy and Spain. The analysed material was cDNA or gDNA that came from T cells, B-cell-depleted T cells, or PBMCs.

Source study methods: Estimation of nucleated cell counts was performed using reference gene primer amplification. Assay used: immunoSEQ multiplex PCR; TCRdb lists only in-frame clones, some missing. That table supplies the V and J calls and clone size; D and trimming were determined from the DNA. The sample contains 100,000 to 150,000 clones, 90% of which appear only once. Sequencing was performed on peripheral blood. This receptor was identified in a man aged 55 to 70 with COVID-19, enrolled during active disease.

The CDR3 nucleotides read TGTGCCAGTAGTATAGGACAGGATGGCACTGAAGCTTTCTTT. This encodes CASSIGQDGTEAFF. The V and J genes are TRBV19 and TRBJ1-1, with D possibly TRBD1 on 6 matching bases. Germline assignment: CDR1 LNHDA and CDR2 SQIVND (reference sequence). Deletions cut 1 base from V and 4 bases from J, with 10 bases between. The CDR3 totals 14 residues.